These 22 T cell receptor beta chains share one sample of origin, sequenced in a study of blood T cells in healthy people across ages. PCR was performed a second time for about 7 to 12 cycles using a sample-barcoded 5' primer and a J-beta primer mix. TCRdb used MiXCR to reprocess the 5' RACE reads, holding one entry per CDR3 protein. The sample contains some 1,800,000 distinct CDR3 sequences, about two fifths of which appear only once. Sequencing input: blood. The receptors were gathered from a human donor in good health.

This clonotype was detected a few times. This chain links TRBV28 with TRBJ2-1; D perhaps matches TRBD1 (5 bases). The germline CDR1 and CDR2 sequences are MDHEN and SYDVKM. V was cut by 4 bases and J by 3 bases, with 19 bases left in between. CDR3 size: 17 residues. The CDR3 protein is CASSSPFAGSLYNEQFF. The CDR3 coding sequence is TGTGCCAGCAGTTCCCCTTTTGCAGGGTCCCTCTACAATGAGCAGTTCTTC.

Remarks on this clonotype: The junction differs from germline at one of its ends, possibly a read error. The V and J genes are TRBV4-1 and TRBJ2-3; 8 bases align to TRBD2. The V gene's germline CDR1 is MGHRA and CDR2 YSYEKL. The CDR3 has 16 amino acids. The CDR3 protein is CASSQERGANTDTQNF. The CDR3 coding sequence is TGCGCCAGCAGCCAAGAGCGGGGGGCTAACACAGATACGCAGAATTTT.

This clonotype occurred a few times. This chain joins TRBV2 and TRBJ2-5; a weak D match, TRBD1 (5 bases). In germline, CDR1 is SNHLY, CDR2 FYNNEI. The CDR3 is 13 amino acids. The V end lost 7 bases, the J end lost 0 bases, and 9 bases lay between the germline ends. In DNA form, the CDR3 reads TGTGCCAGCACGTGGGGCAACCAAGAGACCCAGTACTTC. As protein: CASTWGNQETQYF. The variable domain in full, with the rest retrieved from reference TRBV2 and TRBJ2-5, is EPEVTQTPSHQVTQMGQEVILRCVPISNHLYFYWYRQILGQKVEFLVSFYNNEISEKSEIFDDQFSVERPDGSNFTLKIRSTKLEDSAMYFCASTWGNQETQYFGPGTRLLVL.

This clonotype was seen a handful of times. The chain has TRBV7-6 and TRBJ1-6, with 7 bases that match TRBD1. V lost 1 base to trimming and J lost 4 bases; unmatched junction nucleotides: 4. In germline, CDR1 is SGHVS, CDR2 FNYEAQ. The CDR3 runs 16 residues. CDR3 in amino acids: CASSLDRGVYNSPLHF. The CDR3 bases are TGTGCCAGCAGCTTAGACAGGGGTGTGTATAATTCACCCCTCCACTTT.

V and J are TRBV24-1 and TRBJ2-6; tentatively, D is TRBD1 or TRBD2 (5 bases each). Per the germline V gene, CDR1 is KGHDR and CDR2 is SFDVKD. Trimming removed 6 bases from V and 0 bases from J, with 17 bases in between. CDR3 length: 18 amino acids. CDR3 sequence (DNA): TGTGCCACCAGTCACCAGCCGGGACGGACCTCTGGGGCCAACGTCCTGACTTTC. Amino acid sequence: CATSHQPGRTSGANVLTF.

This clonotype came up a few times. J is TRBJ1-5 and V is TRBV28, with TRBD1 as a possible D gene (6 bases). This CDR3 is built from 16 residues. Germline CDR1 reads MDHEN; CDR2 reads SYDVKM. V lost 6 bases to trimming and J lost 1 base, with 16 bases between them. CDR3 sequence (DNA): TGTGCCAGCAGACCCTGGGGGGCGCGGAGCAATCAGCCCCAGCATTTT. It codes for CASRPWGARSNQPQHF.

The V call is TRBV12-3 or TRBV12-4, the J call TRBJ2-7; 7 positions agree with TRBD2. The CDR3 length is 13 residues. Trimming at V came to 5 bases and at J to 9 bases, leaving 10 bases not matched to a gene. CDR3 DNA sequence: TGTGCCAGCAGTAGGGACTATAACTCGGGGCAGTACTTC. Translated, it gives CASSRDYNSGQYF.

The J gene is TRBJ1-5, the V gene TRBV12-3 or TRBV12-4; 11 bases agree with TRBD1. V lost 3 bases to trimming and J lost 7 bases; unmatched junction nucleotides: 11. This CDR3 spans 17 amino acids. The CDR3 DNA follows: TGTGCCAGCAGTTTGGACAGGGGGCGAGGGTCAGGACAGCCCCAGCATTTT. Translated, it gives CASSLDRGRGSGQPQHF.

Only a few counts were recorded for this clonotype. The rearrangement uses TRBV13 and TRBJ2-5; TRBD1 might be the D (6 bases). The DNA matches TRBJ2-7 better at its end, which makes the J call doubtful. This CDR3 contains 14 residues. Germline V gene data show CDR1 as PRHDT and CDR2 as FYEKMQ (reference sequence). The CDR3 region has the DNA TGTGCCAGCAGTATCCAGACAGGCCTGCACGAGCAGTACTTC. This codes for CASSIQTGLHEQYF.

In regard to this clonotype: One junction end does not reproduce the germline sequence, and a read error may be involved. The DNA of the CDR3 is TGTGCCAGCAGCTTAGGACGCTCCTACAATGAGCTGTTCTTC. This codes for CASSLGRSYNELFF. The rearrangement joins TRBV13 to TRBJ2-1; D gene unclear. CDR1 PRHDT and CDR2 FYEKMQ come from the germline V gene (reference sequence). CDR3 size: 14 residues. Combining the CDR3 with reference TRBV13 and TRBJ2-1 gives the whole variable domain AAGVIQSPRHLIKEKRETATLKCYPIPRHDTVYWYQQGPGQDPQFLISFYEKMQSDKGSIPDRFSAQQFSDYHSELNMSSLELGDSALYFCASSLGRSYNELFFGPGTRLTVL.

The V gene is TRBV6-4, the J gene TRBJ2-2; D is perhaps TRBD2 (5 bases). The CDR3 sequence is 14 residues long. V was cut by 6 bases and J by 0 bases, with 8 bases left in between. Germline V gene data show CDR1 as MRHNA and CDR2 as SNTAGT. In nucleotides, the CDR3 is TGTGCCAGCAGCGAGGGTCCGAACACCGGGGAGCTGTTTTTT. Its translation is CASSEGPNTGELFF.

This sequence joins TRBV4-3 and TRBJ1-6, with D possibly TRBD1 on 6 matching bases. From germline, CDR1 is LGHNA and CDR2 YSLEER. The CDR3 length is 18 residues. V shed 2 bases and J shed 7 bases, with 21 bases lying between them. CDR3 in amino acids: CASSQKPAPGESNSPLHF. CDR3 DNA sequence: TGCGCCAGCAGCCAAAAACCAGCCCCAGGGGAAAGCAATTCACCCCTCCACTTT.

V and J are TRBV7-2 and TRBJ1-2, with 7 bases fitting TRBD1. The V and J ends lost 4 bases and 8 bases, in that order; junction bases with no gene match: 10. CDR3 length equals 14 residues. From germline, CDR1 is SGHTA and CDR2 FQGNSA. CDR3: CASSSGQTRMGYTF. The CDR3 DNA follows: TGTGCCAGCAGCTCGGGACAGACTCGTATGGGCTACACCTTC.

The chain joins TRBV4-1 to TRBJ2-4; 7 nucleotides align to TRBD1. In germline, CDR1 is MGHRA, CDR2 YSYEKL. V lost 2 bases and J lost 3; bases outside the gene matches: 13. The CDR3 covers 18 residues. The CDR3 sequence: CASSQLPRWDSHKNIQYF. In DNA, the CDR3 is TGCGCCAGCAGCCAACTACCTCGGTGGGACAGCCACAAAAACATTCAGTACTTC.

This clonotype was counted a few times. This chain connects TRBV12-5 to TRBJ1-1; the match to TRBD1 covers 7 bases. Looked up from germline, CDR1 is LGHNT and CDR2 is FRNRAP. CDR3 size: 15 residues. V gave up 2 bases and J gave up 4 bases; unmatched junction bases: 7. The CDR3 DNA follows: TGTGCTAGTGGTTTGTCACAGACAGGGTTCACTGAAGCTTTCTTT. Translated: CASGLSQTGFTEAFF.

This clonotype has a handful of counts. The gene calls are TRBV7-9 and TRBJ2-3, with a possible D match to TRBD1 (5 bases). Germline loops: CDR1 SEHNR, CDR2 FQNEAQ (reference sequence). CDR3 length equals 15 residues. Trimming pared 1 base from V and 2 bases from J, leaving 10 bases between. CDR3 protein: CASSLDLGATDTQYF. CDR3 nucleotide sequence: TGTGCCAGCAGCTTAGACCTAGGGGCCACAGATACGCAGTATTTT.

This clonotype appeared a few times. In DNA form, the CDR3 reads TGTGCCAGCAGCTTAAACGGGGGGGCCAGGGAGACCCAGTACTTC. This sequence encodes CASSLNGGARETQYF. This chain connects TRBV7-2 to TRBJ2-5; 8 bases line up with TRBD2. CDR1 SGHTA and CDR2 FQGNSA come from the germline V gene. This CDR3 spans 15 amino acids. Trimming cost V 2 bases and J 5 bases; bases outside gene matches: 7.

The chain combines TRBV4-3 with TRBJ2-5, with 7 nucleotides matching TRBD1. There are 16 residues in the CDR3. CDR1 and CDR2 from the germline V gene are LGHNA and YSLEER. V dropped 3 bases and J dropped 0; count of bases not matched to a gene: 7. Written as DNA, the CDR3 is TGCGCCAGCAGCCAGAACACAGGGGCCAACCAAGAGACCCAGTACTTC. This sequence encodes CASSQNTGANQETQYF.

This clonotype was observed a few times. Compared with germline, one end of the junction differs, possibly owing to a read error. This chain connects TRBV7-3 to TRBJ2-6, with 8 positions matching TRBD1. The CDR3 covers 17 residues. Germline V CDR1 and CDR2: SGHTA, FQGTGA. This CDR3 reads CTSSSRQGPKGANVLTF. The DNA of the CDR3 is TGTACCAGCAGCTCAAGACAGGGGCCAAAGGGGGCCAACGTCCTGACTTTC.

J is TRBJ2-7 and V is TRBV5-4; D is undetermined. Germline CDR1 is SGHNT and CDR2 is YYREEE (reference sequence). Trimming took 1 base from V and 5 from J, leaving 10 bases between them. The CDR3 is 13 amino acids. Here the CDR3 DNA reads TGTGCCAGCAGCTTGATGGGAACGGACGAGCAGTACTTC. Its translation: CASSLMGTDEQYF.

This clonotype was observed a few times. This chain joins TRBV7-2 and TRBJ2-1; 10 bases map to TRBD2. The junction had 3 bases not matched to a gene; V was cut back by 1 base and J by 3 bases. This CDR3 region has 16 residues. Germline CDR1 and CDR2: SGHTA and FQGNSA. The CDR3 sequence is CASSLDSSGGYNEQFF. CDR3 DNA sequence: TGTGCCAGCAGCTTAGATTCTAGCGGGGGCTACAATGAGCAGTTCTTC.

The genes are TRBV7-2 and TRBJ1-5; a possible D gene is TRBD1 (6 bases). This CDR3 is built from 16 residues. Trimming pared 2 bases from V and 7 bases from J, leaving 18 bases between. The germline V gene has CDR1 SGHTA and CDR2 FQGNSA. CDR3 in amino acids: CASSLWDNRGQQPQHF. The CDR3 DNA sequence: TGTGCCAGCAGCTTATGGGACAACAGAGGTCAACAGCCCCAGCATTTT.